The clone carrying this T cell receptor beta chain was recorded once. Its matching antigen is unknown. Trimming pared 3 bases from V and 7 bases from J, leaving 16 bases between. The CDR3 is made up of 15 amino acids. CDR1 and CDR2 (germline): SEHNR, FQNEAQ (reference sequence). The repertoire was sequenced with immunoSEQ multiplex PCR; TCRdb's copy has only in-frame clones and lacks some. The sample lists some 6,000 clones, about 65% seen once, with approximately 40% in the top ten. These data are taken from a study of CD8 T cell repertoires and HIV-1 epitope variants. The chain has TRBV7-9 and TRBJ1-5, with a weak D call TRBD1 (6 bases). Sequencing was done on a sample of cultured CD8+ T cells derived from PBMCs. The receptor was derived from a male donor with HIV. As DNA, the CDR3 is TGTGCCAGCAGCTTGGATGGGGGCCGAGACCAGCCCCAGCATTTT. Translating it yields CASSLDGGRDQPQHF.